This T cell receptor (beta chain) was sequenced during a study of control samples from healthy donors and cancer patients (TCRdb year 2020). CDR1 and CDR2 are drawn from the germline V gene (reference sequence): SEHNR, FQNEAQ. Trimming removed 2 bases from V and 0 bases from J, leaving 14 bases between the germline ends. The CDR3, from cysteine to phenylalanine, totals 16 residues. Just the 48-base CDR3 DNA is kept, in frame starting at base 1. The library was built by means of the immunoSEQ multiplex PCR assay. The immuneACCESS repertoire file appears here via TCRdb, limited to in-frame rearrangements. These files lack a portion of the clones; in checked studies, under half of the deficit traces to unresolved V genes, and the cause of the others is not known. The sample profile shows 150,000 to 180,000 clones; approximately 93% of them were found once. Around 2.5% of the sample is in the top ten clones.

Comments on this clone: Its antigen has not been determined. No clone much larger than this one lies a single base away; base qualities are absent.

The clonotype originates from a man aged 50-60 years in good health. The sample comprised blood. The V and J segments used are TRBV7-9 and TRBJ2-7; the D gene is possibly TRBD1, with 6 bases matching. At the DNA level, the sequence is TGTGCCAGCAGCTTACTCGCCTCAGGGGACTCCTACGAGCAGTACTTC. The resulting protein is CASSLLASGDSYEQYF.